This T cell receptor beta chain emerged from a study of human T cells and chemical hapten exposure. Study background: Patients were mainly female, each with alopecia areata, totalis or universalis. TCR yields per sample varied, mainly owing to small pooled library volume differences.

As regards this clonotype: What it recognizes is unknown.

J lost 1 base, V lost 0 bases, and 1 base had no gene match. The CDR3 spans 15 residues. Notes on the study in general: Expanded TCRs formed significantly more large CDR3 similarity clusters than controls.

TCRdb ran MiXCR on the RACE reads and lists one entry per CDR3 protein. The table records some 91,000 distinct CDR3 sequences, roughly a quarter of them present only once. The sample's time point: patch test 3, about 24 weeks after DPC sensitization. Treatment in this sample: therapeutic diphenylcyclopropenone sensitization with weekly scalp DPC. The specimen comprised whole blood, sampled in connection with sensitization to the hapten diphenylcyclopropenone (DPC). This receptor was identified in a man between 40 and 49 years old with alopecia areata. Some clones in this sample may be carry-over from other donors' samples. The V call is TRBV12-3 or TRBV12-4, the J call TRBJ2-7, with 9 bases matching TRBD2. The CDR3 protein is CASSLASGGSYEQYF. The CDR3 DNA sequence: TGTGCCAGCAGTTTAGCTAGCGGGGGTTCCTACGAGCAGTACTTC.